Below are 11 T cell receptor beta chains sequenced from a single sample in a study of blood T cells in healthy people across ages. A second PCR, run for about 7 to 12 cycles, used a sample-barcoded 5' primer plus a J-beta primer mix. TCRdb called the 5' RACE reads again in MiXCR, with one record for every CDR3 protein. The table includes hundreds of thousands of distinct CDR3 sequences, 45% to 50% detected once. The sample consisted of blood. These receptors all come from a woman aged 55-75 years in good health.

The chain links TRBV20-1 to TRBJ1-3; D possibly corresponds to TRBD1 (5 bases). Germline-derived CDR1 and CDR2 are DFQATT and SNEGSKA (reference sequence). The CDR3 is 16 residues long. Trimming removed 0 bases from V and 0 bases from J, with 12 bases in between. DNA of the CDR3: TGCAGTGCTAGAGACCCGGGACCGAACTCTGGAAACACCATATATTTT. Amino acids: CSARDPGPNSGNTIYF.

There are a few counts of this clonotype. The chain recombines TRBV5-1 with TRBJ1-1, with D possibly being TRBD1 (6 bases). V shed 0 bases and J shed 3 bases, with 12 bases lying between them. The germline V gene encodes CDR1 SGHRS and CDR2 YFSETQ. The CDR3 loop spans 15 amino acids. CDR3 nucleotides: TGCGCCAGCAGCTTGGTGGGGGGGCCGGACACTGAAGCTTTCTTT. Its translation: CASSLVGGPDTEAFF.

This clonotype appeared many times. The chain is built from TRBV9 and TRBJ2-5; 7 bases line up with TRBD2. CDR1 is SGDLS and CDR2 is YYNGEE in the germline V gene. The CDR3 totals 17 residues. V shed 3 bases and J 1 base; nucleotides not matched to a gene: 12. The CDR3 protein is CASSGGLAGDRQETQYF. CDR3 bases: TGTGCCAGCAGCGGGGGATTAGCGGGCGATCGCCAAGAGACCCAGTACTTC.

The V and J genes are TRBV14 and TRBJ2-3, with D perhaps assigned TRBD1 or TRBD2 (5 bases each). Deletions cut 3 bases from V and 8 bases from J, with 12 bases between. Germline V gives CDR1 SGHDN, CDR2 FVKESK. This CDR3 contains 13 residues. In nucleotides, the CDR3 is TGTGCCAGCAGCCATGGGGGAGTAGGTACGCAGTATTTT. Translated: CASSHGGVGTQYF.

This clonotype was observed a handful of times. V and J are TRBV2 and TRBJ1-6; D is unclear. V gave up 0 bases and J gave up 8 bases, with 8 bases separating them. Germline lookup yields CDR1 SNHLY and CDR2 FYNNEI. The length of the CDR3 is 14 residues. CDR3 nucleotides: TGTGCCAGCAGTGAAGCGCTTGGGGATTCACCCCTCCACTTT. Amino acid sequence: CASSEALGDSPLHF.

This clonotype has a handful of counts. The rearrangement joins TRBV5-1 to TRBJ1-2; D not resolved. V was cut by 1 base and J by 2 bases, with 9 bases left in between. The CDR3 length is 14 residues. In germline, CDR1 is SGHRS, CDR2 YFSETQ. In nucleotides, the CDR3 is TGCGCCAGCAGCTTGATCCTTGGAAACTATGGCTACACCTTC. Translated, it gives CASSLILGNYGYTF.

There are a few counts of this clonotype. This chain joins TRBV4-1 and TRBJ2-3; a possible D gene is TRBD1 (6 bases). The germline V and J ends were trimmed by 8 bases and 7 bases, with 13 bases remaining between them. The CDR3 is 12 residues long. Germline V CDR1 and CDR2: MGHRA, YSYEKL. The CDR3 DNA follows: TGCGCCAGCGGGACACCGGGGAATACGCAGTATTTT. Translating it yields CASGTPGNTQYF.

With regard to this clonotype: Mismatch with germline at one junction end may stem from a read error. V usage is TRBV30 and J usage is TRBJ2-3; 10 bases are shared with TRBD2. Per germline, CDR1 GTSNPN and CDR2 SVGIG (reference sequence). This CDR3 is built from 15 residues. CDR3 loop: CAWNPAGGPVDAQYF. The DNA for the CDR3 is TGTGCCTGGAATCCAGCGGGAGGGCCGGTAGATGCGCAGTATTTT.

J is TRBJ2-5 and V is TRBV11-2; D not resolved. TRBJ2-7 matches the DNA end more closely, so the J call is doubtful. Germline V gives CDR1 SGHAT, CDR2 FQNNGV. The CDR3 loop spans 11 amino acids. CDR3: CASSSPDEQYF. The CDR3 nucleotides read TGTGCCAGCAGCTCCCCCGACGAGCAGTACTTC.

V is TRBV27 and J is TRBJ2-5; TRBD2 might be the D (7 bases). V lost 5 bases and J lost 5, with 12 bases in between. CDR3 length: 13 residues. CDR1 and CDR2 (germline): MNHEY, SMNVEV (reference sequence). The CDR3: CASSARGHETQYF. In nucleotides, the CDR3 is TGTGCCAGCAGTGCGCGGGGGCACGAGACCCAGTACTTC.

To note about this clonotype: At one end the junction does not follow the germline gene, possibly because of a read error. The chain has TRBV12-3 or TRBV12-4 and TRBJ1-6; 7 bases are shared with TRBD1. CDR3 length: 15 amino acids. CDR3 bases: TGTGTCAGCAGTTTCAGACAGGGTGGTAATTCACCCCTCCACTTT. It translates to CVSSFRQGGNSPLHF.